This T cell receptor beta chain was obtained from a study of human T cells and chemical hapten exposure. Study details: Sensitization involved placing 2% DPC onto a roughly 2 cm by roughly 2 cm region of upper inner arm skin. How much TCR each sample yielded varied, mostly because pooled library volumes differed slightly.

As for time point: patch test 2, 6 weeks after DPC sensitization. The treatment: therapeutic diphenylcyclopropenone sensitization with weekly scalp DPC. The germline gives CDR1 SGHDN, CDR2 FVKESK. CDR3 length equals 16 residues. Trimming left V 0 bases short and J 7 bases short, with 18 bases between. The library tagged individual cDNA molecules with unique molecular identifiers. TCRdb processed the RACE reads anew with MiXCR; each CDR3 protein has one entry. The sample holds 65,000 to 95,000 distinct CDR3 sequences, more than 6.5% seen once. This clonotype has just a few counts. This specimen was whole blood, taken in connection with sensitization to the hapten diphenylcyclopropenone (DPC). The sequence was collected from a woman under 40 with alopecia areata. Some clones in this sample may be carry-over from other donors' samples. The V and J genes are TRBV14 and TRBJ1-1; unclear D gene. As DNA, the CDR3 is TGTGCCAGCAGCCAAGATGTTAGGGCATCCCATCTTGAAGCTTTCTTT. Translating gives CASSQDVRASHLEAFF.